A single sample is the source of the 21 T cell receptor beta chains below, sequenced in a study of cytomegalovirus exposure and HLA in healthy donors. Use of 60 Vbeta and 13 Jbeta primers characterized the PCR. Sequencing was performed with immunoSEQ multiplex PCR; in TCRdb, only in-frame clones are kept and a portion is missing. In all, the sample yields under 130,000 clones. Sequencing was done on a sample of PBMCs. The origin of the receptors is a man aged 45-60 years in good health and CMV-seronegative.

The genes are TRBV4-1 and TRBJ2-7; 10 nucleotides line up with TRBD2. Trimming cost V 2 bases and J 3 bases; bases outside gene matches: 4. The CDR3 has 15 residues. In germline, CDR1 is MGHRA, CDR2 YSYEKL. The CDR3 here is CASSQSSGGYYEQYF. The CDR3 nucleotides read TGCGCCAGCAGCCAATCTAGCGGGGGATACTACGAGCAGTACTTC.

The chain joins TRBV6-6 to TRBJ2-6; D gene uncertain. From germline, CDR1 is MNHNY and CDR2 SVGAGI (reference sequence). CDR3 length: 13 amino acids. Trimming left V 6 bases short and J 3 bases short, with 6 bases between. The chain's CDR3 is CASSQLGANVLTF. CDR3 sequence (DNA): TGTGCCAGCAGCCAACTTGGGGCCAACGTCCTGACTTTC.

The chain uses TRBV25-1 and TRBJ2-3; 9 bases fit TRBD2. CDR1 is MGHDK, CDR2 SYGVNS, per germline. Trimming removed 4 bases from V and 1 base from J; junction bases left unmatched: 3. There are 15 residues in the CDR3. CDR3 sequence: CASSGRLAGTDTQYF. DNA of the CDR3: TGTGCCAGCAGTGGGCGACTAGCGGGCACAGATACGCAGTATTTT.

J is TRBJ2-7 and V is TRBV4-2; no definite D call. Germline V CDR1 and CDR2: LGHNA, YNFKEQ. This CDR3 region has 13 residues. Trimming cost V 0 bases and J 1 base, with 4 bases left between them. For the CDR3, the DNA is TGTGCCAGCAGCCAAGACGGGTCCTACGAGCAGTACTTC. Amino acids: CASSQDGSYEQYF.

The chain couples TRBV2 to TRBJ2-2; D gene unclear. There are 13 residues in the CDR3. Germline V CDR1 and CDR2: SNHLY, FYNNEI. The ends were cut back, 1 base at V and 3 bases at J, with 3 bases in the middle. CDR3 loop: CASSEGHTGELFF. The CDR3 nucleotides are TGTGCCAGCAGTGAAGGGCACACCGGGGAGCTGTTTTTT.

The rearrangement uses TRBV6-6 and TRBJ1-2; a weak D match, TRBD1 (6 bases). V was cut by 6 bases and J by 8 bases, with 16 bases left in between. The length of the CDR3 is 13 residues. The germline CDR1 and CDR2 sequences are MNHNY and SVGAGI (reference sequence). The CDR3 loop is CASRPQGNGGYTF. CDR3 sequence (DNA): TGTGCCAGCAGGCCACAGGGTAACGGCGGCTACACCTTC.

The V gene is TRBV5-1, the J gene TRBJ1-1, with a possible D match to TRBD1 (5 bases). CDR1 SGHRS and CDR2 YFSETQ come from the germline V gene. Trimming took 5 bases from V and 6 from J, leaving 17 bases between them. This CDR3 region has 14 residues. CDR3 loop: CASRRTQNIPEAFF. CDR3 DNA: TGCGCCAGCAGGAGGACACAGAATATCCCTGAAGCTTTCTTT.

This chain joins TRBV6-6 and TRBJ2-7; a weak D match, TRBD2 (5 bases). Trimming pared 0 bases from V and 3 bases from J, leaving 6 bases between. The V gene's germline CDR1 is MNHNY and CDR2 SVGAGI (reference sequence). There are 13 residues in the CDR3. The CDR3 spells CASSYSRDYEQYF. In nucleotides, the CDR3 is TGTGCCAGCAGTTACTCACGGGACTACGAGCAGTACTTC.

On this clone itself: One end of the junction fails to match germline, which may point to a read error. The rearrangement links TRBV5-1 to TRBJ1-1; D unresolved. The CDR3 is 15 residues long. Germline V lookup: CDR1 SGHRS, CDR2 YFSETQ. DNA for the CDR3: TGCGCCAGCAGCTCACGCAGCGAAAAGAACACTGAAGATTTCTTT. This codes for CASSSRSEKNTEDFF.

J is TRBJ1-5 and V is TRBV19; 8 bases map to TRBD1. J gave up 6 bases and V 4 bases, and 11 bases lay outside the gene matches. Germline V gene sequence: CDR1 LNHDA, CDR2 SQIVND (reference sequence). This CDR3 comprises 16 residues. For the CDR3, the DNA is TGTGCCAGTAGTAATACCGGACAGGGTTATGGTCAGCCCCAGCATTTT. It encodes CASSNTGQGYGQPQHF.

The chain carries TRBV18 and TRBJ1-1, with 8 bases fitting TRBD1. The junction had 4 bases not matched to a gene; V was cut back by 6 bases and J by 1 base. CDR3 length: 14 amino acids. The germline CDR1 and CDR2 sequences are KGHSH and LQKENI. CDR3 nucleotides: TGTGCCAGCTCGCTGGGACAGGCGAACACTGAAGCTTTCTTT. Translated, it gives CASSLGQANTEAFF.

The chain uses TRBV6-5 and TRBJ1-2; D possibly corresponds to TRBD1 (6 bases). Germline assignment: CDR1 MNHEY and CDR2 SVGAGI. This CDR3 has 15 residues. With 4 bases removed from V and 1 base from J, the gap between germline ends came to 13 bases. In nucleotides, the CDR3 is TGTGCCAGCAGTTCTACAGGGTGGGGTAACTATGGCTACACCTTC. It specifies CASSSTGWGNYGYTF.

The chain joins TRBV27 to TRBJ2-7, with 10 bases that match TRBD2. Looked up from germline, CDR1 is MNHEY and CDR2 is SMNVEV (reference sequence). The CDR3 consists of 20 residues. The V gene end was trimmed by 3 bases and the J gene end by 3 bases; junction bases not matched to a gene: 20. CDR3 DNA sequence: TGTGCCAGCAGTTTCGGCGGTGAACCGGGACTAGCGAGAGAGCACTACGAGCAGTACTTC. It is translated as CASSFGGEPGLAREHYEQYF.

The chain is built from TRBV28 and TRBJ1-2; 7 nucleotides line up with TRBD1. After removal of 8 bases from V and 4 bases from J, the junction contained 10 bases not matched to a gene. Germline CDR1 and CDR2: MDHEN and SYDVKM. The CDR3 sequence is 14 residues long. The chain's CDR3 is CASRRTTGPYGYTF. DNA of the CDR3: TGTGCCAGCCGCAGAACGACAGGGCCCTATGGCTACACCTTC.

The CDR3 DNA sequence: TGTGCCAGCAGCTTAGCCTTGGGGGGCTCCTACGAGCAGTACTTC. Its protein product is CASSLALGGSYEQYF. The chain combines TRBV7-2 with TRBJ2-7, with D possibly being TRBD2 (6 bases). Trimming took off 0 bases at V and 0 bases at J, with 9 bases between the two ends. The CDR3 has 15 residues. Germline CDR1 reads SGHTA; CDR2 reads FQGNSA.

The chain carries TRBV10-2 and TRBJ2-3; the D gene is possibly TRBD2 (7 bases). With 7 bases removed from V and 8 bases from J, the gap between germline ends came to 22 bases. CDR1 is WSHSY, CDR2 SAAADI, per germline. This CDR3 has 15 amino acids. In nucleotides, the CDR3 is TGCGCCAGCACCCTGGGGGGGGCCCCCCTAAGTACGCAGTATTTT. This gives the protein CASTLGGAPLSTQYF.

The V and J genes are TRBV10-3 and TRBJ1-1, with D maybe TRBD1 (6 bases). Germline-derived CDR1 and CDR2 are ENHRY and SYGVKD. The germline V and J ends were trimmed by 3 bases and 1 base, with 9 bases remaining between them. The CDR3 consists of 14 residues. The CDR3 DNA is TGTGCCATCAGTGACCTACAGGGGAACACTGAAGCTTTCTTT. Amino acid sequence: CAISDLQGNTEAFF.

The V and J genes are TRBV6-4 and TRBJ2-2; D may be TRBD2 (5 bases). This CDR3 is built from 15 residues. The V gene's germline CDR1 is MRHNA and CDR2 SNTAGT. Trimming removed 5 bases from V and 2 bases from J, with 12 bases in between. The CDR3 reads CASSRRPGNTGELFF. CDR3 bases: TGTGCCAGCAGTAGACGTCCGGGAAACACCGGGGAGCTGTTTTTT.

The chain recombines TRBV18 with TRBJ2-7; D perhaps matches TRBD1 (6 bases). Trimming removed 6 bases from V and 3 bases from J, with 15 bases in between. Germline V gene sequence: CDR1 KGHSH, CDR2 LQKENI. This CDR3 has 14 residues. In DNA form, the CDR3 reads TGTGCCAGCTCTCCCACTTCAGGGGTCTACGAGCAGTACTTC. Translating gives CASSPTSGVYEQYF.

This chain joins TRBV6-5 and TRBJ2-5; 8 positions match TRBD1. The CDR3 has 15 amino acids. Germline V gene data show CDR1 as MNHEY and CDR2 as SVGAGI. Trimming removed 6 bases from V and 4 bases from J; junction bases left unmatched: 10. The chain's CDR3 is CASSHRDRNRETQYF. As DNA, the CDR3 is TGTGCCAGCAGCCACCGGGACAGGAATAGAGAGACCCAGTACTTC.

The chain links TRBV4-3 to TRBJ1-4, with a tentative D call TRBD1 (5 bases). The CDR3 covers 16 residues. Trimming left V 1 base short and J 8 bases short, with 17 bases between. Germline V CDR1 and CDR2: LGHNA, YSLEER. The CDR3 spells CASSQVPGVMREKLFF. CDR3 sequence (DNA): TGCGCCAGCAGCCAAGTCCCGGGGGTTATGCGAGAAAAACTGTTTTTT.